Listed below are T cell receptor beta chains from one sample, sequenced in a study of technical replicates of blood from a few donors. Assay used: immunoSEQ multiplex PCR; TCRdb lists only in-frame clones, some missing. The top ten clones hold approximately 0.15% of a sample with about 80,000 clones, roughly 98% of them seen once. Sequencing input: T cells isolated from PBMCs. These receptor sequences come from a human donor in good health. Each CDR3 is given with its conserved first and last residue. A D gene is named only where the DNA matches it firmly. For some rows the clone size is stated as once, few or many, or as a class when expanded; others skip it.

clone size: -
J gene: TRBJ1-4
D gene: TRBD1
V gene: TRBV10-3
CDR3 DNA: TGTGCCACCCGCGATCGGGACAGTCACACAACTAATGAAAAACTGTTTTTT
CDR3 protein: CATRDRDSHTTNEKLFF

clone size: -
J gene: TRBJ1-1
D gene: -
V gene: TRBV10-2
CDR3 DNA: TGCGCCAGTGCGACAGCCATGAACACTGAAGCTTTCTTT
CDR3 protein: CASATAMNTEAFF

clone size: -
J gene: TRBJ2-1
D gene: TRBD2
V gene: TRBV15
CDR3 DNA: TGTGCCACCAGCTTAGCGGGAGGACCCTCCTACAATGAGCAGTTCTTC
CDR3 protein: CATSLAGGPSYNEQFF

clone size: -
J gene: TRBJ1-5
D gene: TRBD1
V gene: TRBV27
CDR3 DNA: TGTGCCAGCAGTCCGGACAGGGGCAGTTTTGTAACTCAGCCCCAGCATTTT
CDR3 protein: CASSPDRGSFVTQPQHF

clone size: once
J gene: TRBJ1-4
D gene: TRBD1
V gene: TRBV4-1
CDR3 DNA: TGCGCCAGCAGCCAGGCCGGGACAGGCGATGAAAAACTGTTTTTT
CDR3 protein: CASSQAGTGDEKLFF

clone size: -
J gene: TRBJ1-1
D gene: -
V gene: TRBV29-1
CDR3 DNA: TGCAGCGTTGAAGGGAGAATGAACACTGAAGCTTTCTTT
CDR3 protein: CSVEGRMNTEAFF

clone size: -
J gene: TRBJ2-7
D gene: -
V gene: TRBV2
CDR3 DNA: TGTGCCAGCAGCCTCGTCTACGAGCAGTACTTC
CDR3 protein: CASSLVYEQYF

clone size: -
J gene: TRBJ2-7
D gene: TRBD2
V gene: TRBV30
CDR3 DNA: TGTGCCTGGAGTGCCGGGGGGGACTCCTACGAGCAGTACTTC
CDR3 protein: CAWSAGGDSYEQYF

clone size: -
J gene: TRBJ2-3
D gene: -
V gene: TRBV7-6
CDR3 DNA: TGTGCCAGCAGCTTCGGGAGAGATACGCAGTATTTT
CDR3 protein: CASSFGRDTQYF

clone size: -
J gene: TRBJ1-6
D gene: -
V gene: TRBV30
CDR3 DNA: TGTGCCTGGCAGGGAAGCTCCTATAATTCACCCCTCCACTTT
CDR3 protein: CAWQGSSYNSPLHF

clone size: -
J gene: TRBJ2-3
D gene: TRBD2
V gene: TRBV5-1
CDR3 DNA: TGCGCCAGCAGCTTGGGACTAGCGGGATACACAGATACGCAGTATTTT
CDR3 protein: CASSLGLAGYTDTQYF

clone size: -
J gene: TRBJ2-7
D gene: TRBD2
V gene: TRBV2
CDR3 DNA: TGTGCCAGCAGCGACCCGGGACTAGCGATCACTCTCTCTACCTACGAGCAGTACTTC
CDR3 protein: CASSDPGLAITLSTYEQYF

clone size: -
J gene: TRBJ2-3
D gene: -
V gene: TRBV11-2
CDR3 DNA: TGTGCCAGCAGCTTAAGACTAGATTACACAGATACGCAGTATTTT
CDR3 protein: CASSLRLDYTDTQYF

clone size: -
J gene: TRBJ2-2
D gene: -
V gene: TRBV5-6
CDR3 DNA: TGTGCCAGCAGCTCCTTTGGACTACAAGCTCCCGGGGAGCTGTTTTTT
CDR3 protein: CASSSFGLQAPGELFF

clone size: -
J gene: TRBJ2-3
D gene: TRBD1
V gene: TRBV4-1
CDR3 DNA: TGCGCCAGCAGCCTTACAGGGGGCGGTACAGATACGCAGTATTTT
CDR3 protein: CASSLTGGGTDTQYF

clone size: -
J gene: TRBJ2-1
D gene: -
V gene: TRBV27
CDR3 DNA: TGTGCCAGCAACCCCTTGGGGGCCGGGAATTCTGAGCAGTTCTTC
CDR3 protein: CASNPLGAGNSEQFF

clone size: -
J gene: TRBJ1-6
D gene: -
V gene: TRBV6-1
CDR3 DNA: TGTGCCAGCAGCGAAACAGGGAAGGATAATTCACCCCTCCACTTT
CDR3 protein: CASSETGKDNSPLHF

clone size: -
J gene: TRBJ2-7
D gene: -
V gene: TRBV5-4
CDR3 DNA: TGTGCCAGCAGCCCGGCCGGGACAAACAACTACGAGCAGTACTTC
CDR3 protein: CASSPAGTNNYEQYF

clone size: -
J gene: TRBJ2-7
D gene: TRBD2
V gene: TRBV4-2
CDR3 DNA: TGTGCCAGCAGCCAGGAGGGACTAGCGGGGGGTCCTTCCTACGAGCAGTACTTC
CDR3 protein: CASSQEGLAGGPSYEQYF

clone size: -
J gene: TRBJ2-3
D gene: -
V gene: TRBV28
CDR3 DNA: TGTGCCAGCAGTTTTTCAACAGATACGCAGTATTTT
CDR3 protein: CASSFSTDTQYF

clone size: -
J gene: TRBJ1-2
D gene: TRBD1
V gene: TRBV7-2
CDR3 DNA: TGTGCCAGCAGCCTACAGGGGGCTTCGGTCGGCTACACCTTC
CDR3 protein: CASSLQGASVGYTF

clone size: -
J gene: TRBJ1-3
D gene: -
V gene: TRBV30
CDR3 DNA: TGTGCCTGGAGTGTACCGGGGTGGAGTGGAAACACCATATATTTT
CDR3 protein: CAWSVPGWSGNTIYF

clone size: -
J gene: TRBJ2-7
D gene: -
V gene: TRBV7-9
CDR3 DNA: TGTGCCAGCAGCGCACAGGGTCTCTCCTACGAGCAGTACTTC
CDR3 protein: CASSAQGLSYEQYF

clone size: once
J gene: TRBJ2-1
D gene: -
V gene: TRBV2
CDR3 DNA: TGTGCCAGCGTTATTTTGGGGGGTGAGCAGTTCTTC
CDR3 protein: CASVILGGEQFF

clone size: -
J gene: TRBJ1-1
D gene: -
V gene: TRBV19
CDR3 DNA: TGTGCCAGTAGTCCGTGGGCCACTGAAGCTTTCTTT
CDR3 protein: CASSPWATEAFF

clone size: -
J gene: TRBJ2-1
D gene: -
V gene: TRBV7-8
CDR3 DNA: TGTGCCAGCAGCTTAGAGGCTCTAGCACCCTACAATGAGCAGTTCTTC
CDR3 protein: CASSLEALAPYNEQFF

clone size: -
J gene: TRBJ1-6
D gene: TRBD1
V gene: TRBV13
CDR3 DNA: TGTGCCAGCAGCGACGACAGGGGCAATTCACCCCTCCACTTT
CDR3 protein: CASSDDRGNSPLHF

clone size: -
J gene: TRBJ2-5
D gene: TRBD1
V gene: TRBV5-1
CDR3 DNA: TGCGCCAGCAGCTCCAGGATTGGGACAGAGGAGACCCAGTACTTC
CDR3 protein: CASSSRIGTEETQYF

clone size: -
J gene: TRBJ1-6
D gene: TRBD1
V gene: TRBV6-5
CDR3 DNA: TGTGCCAGCAGTTACGGGAAACAGGGGCTAGGTTCACCCCTCCACTTT
CDR3 protein: CASSYGKQGLGSPLHF

clone size: -
J gene: TRBJ1-2
D gene: -
V gene: TRBV5-1
CDR3 DNA: TGCGCCAGCAGCTTGGCAACCGGGACAAGTCTAGGCTACACCTTC
CDR3 protein: CASSLATGTSLGYTF

clone size: -
J gene: TRBJ2-3
D gene: -
V gene: TRBV18
CDR3 DNA: TGTGCCAGCTCACCACAGCCTGTTCTGCCAGGGCTTGGCGATACGCAGTATTTT
CDR3 protein: CASSPQPVLPGLGDTQYF

clone size: -
J gene: TRBJ2-5
D gene: -
V gene: TRBV19
CDR3 DNA: TGTGCCAGTAGTATCACCGCGCAATACCAAGAGACCCAGTACTTC
CDR3 protein: CASSITAQYQETQYF

clone size: once
J gene: TRBJ2-1
D gene: TRBD2
V gene: TRBV7-9
CDR3 DNA: TGTGCCAGCTTTGAGGGACTAGTCCCCTACAATGAGCAGTTCTTC
CDR3 protein: CASFEGLVPYNEQFF

clone size: -
J gene: TRBJ1-2
D gene: -
V gene: TRBV7-9
CDR3 DNA: TGTGCCAGCAGCTTAGTCGTAGGAGACTCGAGCTTCTATGGCTACACCTTC
CDR3 protein: CASSLVVGDSSFYGYTF

clone size: -
J gene: TRBJ1-1
D gene: TRBD1
V gene: TRBV28
CDR3 DNA: TGTGCCGGTAACAGGGGGGTGGGTACTGAAGCTTTCTTT
CDR3 protein: CAGNRGVGTEAFF

clone size: -
J gene: TRBJ1-1
D gene: -
V gene: TRBV15
CDR3 DNA: TGTGCCACCAGCCCGGGAGTGTGGCCTGAAGCTTTCTTT
CDR3 protein: CATSPGVWPEAFF

clone size: -
J gene: TRBJ2-7
D gene: TRBD1
V gene: TRBV11-2
CDR3 DNA: TGTGCCAGCCGGAAACCGGGACAGGGGGCTCGTATCGAGCAGTACTTC
CDR3 protein: CASRKPGQGARIEQYF

clone size: -
J gene: TRBJ1-5
D gene: -
V gene: TRBV30
CDR3 DNA: TGTGCCTGGAGTGCAGGGAACAATCAGCCCCAGCATTTT
CDR3 protein: CAWSAGNNQPQHF

clone size: -
J gene: TRBJ2-3
D gene: -
V gene: TRBV19
CDR3 DNA: TGTGCCAGTAGTATTATTTGGAGGGGCACAGATACGCAGTATTTT
CDR3 protein: CASSIIWRGTDTQYF

clone size: once
J gene: TRBJ1-2
D gene: TRBD1
V gene: TRBV6-1
CDR3 DNA: TGTGCCAGCAGTGAGACAGGGGACTATGGCTACACCTTC
CDR3 protein: CASSETGDYGYTF

clone size: -
J gene: TRBJ1-2
D gene: -
V gene: TRBV11-2
CDR3 DNA: TGTGCCAGCAGCTTAGCGTTTGGGCCGGAAGCTAACTATGGCTACACCTTC
CDR3 protein: CASSLAFGPEANYGYTF

clone size: -
J gene: TRBJ2-7
D gene: TRBD2
V gene: TRBV7-8
CDR3 DNA: TGTGCCAGCAGCTTAACTAAACCCGGGACTATAATCTACGAGCAGTACTTC
CDR3 protein: CASSLTKPGTIIYEQYF

clone size: -
J gene: TRBJ2-1
D gene: -
V gene: TRBV5-8
CDR3 DNA: TGTGCCAGCAGACGGACAGGGGGACCTAGCGGGAGTGTGTACAATGAGCAGTTCTTC
CDR3 protein: CASRRTGGPSGSVYNEQFF

clone size: -
J gene: TRBJ2-2
D gene: TRBD1
V gene: TRBV5-1
CDR3 DNA: TGCGCCAGCAGCTTGGGGAACAGGGGGCGCGGGACCGGGGAGCTGTTTTTT
CDR3 protein: CASSLGNRGRGTGELFF

clone size: -
J gene: TRBJ2-5
D gene: TRBD2
V gene: TRBV6-5
CDR3 DNA: TGTGCCAGCAGTTCCACCCCGGGACTACAAGAGACCCAGTACTTC
CDR3 protein: CASSSTPGLQETQYF